Listed below are T cell receptor beta chains from one sample, sequenced in a study of CDR3 diversity in severe acne. TCRdb analysed the PCR reads with MiXCR anew, one entry per CDR3 protein. This table holds over 100,000 distinct CDR3 sequences, around 53% found once. Input material: blood. The receptors originated from a male donor with acne. The conserved cysteine and the conserved F or W are not part of the CDR3 here.

j_gene | v_gene | CDR3aa
TRBJ2-7 | TRBV9 | ASSGGGQTYEQY
TRBJ1-1 | TRBV20-1 | SARDRELNTEAF
TRBJ1-2 | TRBV3-1 | ASSQAVFGYT
TRBJ1-1 | TRBV12-3/TRBV12-4 | ASMTETTEAF
TRBJ2-7 | TRBV5-6 | ASSYGRLEQY
TRBJ2-7 | TRBV24-1 | ATSGTRDRAYEQY
TRBJ2-7 | TRBV10-3 | ASSLGATVVSYEQY
TRBJ1-1 | TRBV29-1 | SVVRGDLNTEAF
TRBJ2-1 | TRBV7-9 | ASSLGSGGWNEQF
TRBJ2-5 | TRBV29-1 | SVPQLAGAQETQY
TRBJ2-2 | TRBV6-2/TRBV6-3 | ASSYSRTSLHTGELF
TRBJ2-7 | TRBV19 | ASSTSGTSGRTYEQY
TRBJ2-7 | TRBV20-1 | SARVRGMGEQY
TRBJ2-2 | TRBV12-3/TRBV12-4 | ASSATGGALAGELF
TRBJ2-3 | TRBV7-3 | ASSWTGPDTQY
TRBJ1-5 | TRBV7-2 | ASSPLGNSNQPQH
TRBJ2-2 | TRBV6-6 | ASSGSREGLNTGELF
TRBJ2-6 | TRBV6-5 | ASSSLPPAGSGANVLT
TRBJ1-6 | TRBV6-1 | ASSDTYSPLH
TRBJ2-1 | TRBV6-2/TRBV6-3 | ASSRLTSGLTGEQF
TRBJ2-7 | TRBV11-3 | ASSLDQATSIYEQY
TRBJ1-1 | TRBV25-1 | ASSARLNTEAF
TRBJ2-2 | TRBV2 | ASSVGPNTGELF
TRBJ2-7 | TRBV5-6 | ASSFFTINEQY
TRBJ1-6 | TRBV7-9 | ASSLKWSPLH
TRBJ1-3 | TRBV28 | ASSPQLGNTIY
TRBJ1-5 | TRBV7-9 | ASSSQGGSNQPQH
TRBJ2-3 | TRBV7-2 | ASSRITSGLTDTQY
TRBJ2-5 | TRBV20-1 | SATPLGAGQETQY
TRBJ1-2 | TRBV5-1 | ASSVGFGDYGYT
TRBJ1-2 | TRBV20-1 | SARDPQAQGGGGYT
TRBJ2-3 | TRBV2 | ASNESGSAGDTQY
TRBJ2-5 | TRBV20-1 | SASTSQHVQETQY
TRBJ2-1 | TRBV5-8 | ASSPQAGGGDEQF
TRBJ2-1 | TRBV2 | ASAGLINNEQF
TRBJ1-2 | TRBV15 | ATSSGSQVYYGYT
TRBJ1-1 | TRBV28 | ASSFSQGRPEAF
TRBJ2-5 | TRBV12-3/TRBV12-4 | ASRSETQY
TRBJ2-1 | TRBV7-8 | ASSSSGAGAYNEQF
TRBJ2-7 | TRBV6-5 | ASRLRDRYEQY
TRBJ1-6 | TRBV6-5 | ASSSVGGVGSPLH
TRBJ2-1 | TRBV5-1 | ASSLGVGGSNEQF
TRBJ1-5 | TRBV5-8 | ASSLDSNQPQH
TRBJ2-3 | TRBV7-3 | ASSPTSGNTDTQY
TRBJ2-5 | TRBV6-9 | ASSFRAAEETQY
TRBJ2-1 | TRBV7-2 | ASSSSGPSYNEQF
TRBJ2-7 | TRBV2 | ASSGGEQY
TRBJ1-2 | TRBV25-1 | ASRDRGNYGYT